Sequencing of this T cell receptor beta chain was carried out in a study of cytomegalovirus exposure and HLA in healthy donors. General study results and limits: Most TCR beta V segments were productive about 87% or about 30% of the time in an earlier analysis. There were around 160 TCR beta chains listed as cytomegalovirus-associated. Researchers reported in a later analysis that a missense DCLRE1C variant was tied to TCR beta V- and J-gene trimming.

Regarding this clone: Its antigen is still unknown.

Vbeta (60) and Jbeta (13) primers were used in the PCR. Libraries were prepared by immunoSEQ multiplex PCR; TCRdb keeps only in-frame clonotypes and omits some of them. The sample lists around 140,000 clones, 70% to 85% seen once, with around 10% in the top ten. The CDR3 is 15 residues long. Trimming shortened V by 5 bases and J by 2 bases, and 16 bases separated the two germline ends. Germline CDR1 SGHAT, CDR2 FQNNGV. Source material: PBMCs. The clonotype originates from a woman aged 55-75 years in good health and CMV-seropositive. The rearrangement uses TRBV11-2 and TRBJ2-7; no firm D call. Written as DNA, the CDR3 is TGTGCCAGCAGCCCCTGGGCCAAGGAACCCTACGAGCAGTACTTC. This sequence encodes CASSPWAKEPYEQYF.